A selection of T cell receptor beta chains follows, all from one sample in a study of blood T cell repertoires in COVID-19. The assay was immunoSEQ multiplex PCR, and TCRdb's table has in-frame clones only and misses some. The sample shows 250,000 or so clones, about nine tenths of them seen only once. The sample taken for sequencing was peripheral blood. These receptors came from a woman aged 25 to 45 with COVID-19, enrolled during active disease. Each CDR3 is given without its conserved first and last residue. A D gene is named only where the DNA matches it firmly. Size is stated for part of the rows, as once, few or many counts, or as a class when the clone is expanded.

cdr3_aa v_call clone_size j_call d_call
ASSGRRQFFLSNTEAF TRBV19 - TRBJ1-1 -
ASSLARLEETQY TRBV7-2 - TRBJ2-5 -
ASSVEAARNSPLH TRBV9 - TRBJ1-6 -
ASSSSDWSSGANVLT TRBV7-8 once TRBJ2-6 -
ASSPGGVGEQF TRBV18 - TRBJ2-1 -
ASTVTGTNEKLF TRBV19 - TRBJ1-4 -
ASSLGLEGYEQY TRBV7-6 - TRBJ2-7 -
ASSPGAGTDTQY TRBV5-4 - TRBJ2-3 -
ATRTLTGEVSTDTQY TRBV12-5 - TRBJ2-3 TRBD1
SVWTGDGYT TRBV29-1 - TRBJ1-2 TRBD1
ASSLLASGGGTQY TRBV27 once TRBJ2-5 TRBD2
ASSLFDGLAREQY TRBV7-9 - TRBJ2-7 TRBD2
ASARAIAPYEQY TRBV2 - TRBJ2-7 -
ASSPRGGTNTDTQY TRBV18 - TRBJ2-3 -
ASSESRGGANTIY TRBV10-1 - TRBJ1-3 -
ASSLDRGYQETQY TRBV10-2 - TRBJ2-5 TRBD1
ASSMAGINQPQH TRBV19 - TRBJ1-5 -
SAPLDGRDTGELF TRBV29-1 few TRBJ2-2 TRBD2
ASSQNSQGASYGYT TRBV4-2 - TRBJ1-2 -
ASNLGPGVTDTQY TRBV5-1 - TRBJ2-3 -
ASSQEAANEKLF TRBV4-1 once TRBJ1-4 -
ASSQDEVWREDYNEQF TRBV3-1/TRBV3-2 - TRBJ2-1 TRBD2
ASSPGTTENIQY TRBV5-1 once TRBJ2-4 TRBD2
ASSILQGNTGELF TRBV19 - TRBJ2-2 -
ASGLAGRVGTEAF TRBV12-5 - TRBJ1-1 -
ASSPLRDRKRNTEAF TRBV27 - TRBJ1-1 TRBD1
ASSLVARGDTQY TRBV5-4 once TRBJ2-3 -
SDFDRFRNRDGAF TRBV29-1 - TRBJ1-1 -
ASSPPGLADLQQF TRBV3-1/TRBV3-2 - TRBJ2-1 TRBD2
ASSQPGADTQY TRBV28 - TRBJ2-3 -
ASSLGTGTKRETQY TRBV11-2 - TRBJ2-5 TRBD2
ASLPGGNTEAF TRBV28 - TRBJ1-1 TRBD1
ASSLGTSQGYT TRBV5-1 - TRBJ1-2 -
ASSMGAASILQETQY TRBV19 - TRBJ2-5 -
ASSLGQGFYGYT TRBV27 - TRBJ1-2 TRBD1
ASSLGTGTGEGYT TRBV5-1 many TRBJ1-2 TRBD1
ASKGGGRDTEAF TRBV2 - TRBJ1-1 -
ASSLSYRVNEKLF TRBV7-2 once TRBJ1-4 -
ASSQDPGLAGGHTDTQY TRBV3-1/TRBV3-2 - TRBJ2-3 TRBD2
ASSLGGTNEKLF TRBV27 - TRBJ1-4 -
ASSFLAGGAADTQY TRBV5-1 once TRBJ2-3 TRBD2
ASSYGGKETQY TRBV6-5 - TRBJ2-5 -
ASSTRLTEGRETQY TRBV11-3 - TRBJ2-5 -
ASSFPGNGELF TRBV27 - TRBJ2-2 -
ATSRGYVAPYRKQGEAGNTIY TRBV15 - TRBJ1-3 TRBD1
ATSRDRSGHGYT TRBV15 - TRBJ1-2 -
ASSTAGGNTEAF TRBV18 - TRBJ1-1 -
ASSYSGTGAWGYT TRBV6-2/TRBV6-3 - TRBJ1-2 TRBD1
ASRQGGLAGGRKNIQY TRBV27 - TRBJ2-4 TRBD2
ASSPGTGGSDTQY TRBV11-3 - TRBJ2-3 TRBD1
ASSLGQGTDTQY TRBV4-2 - TRBJ2-3 TRBD1
ASSLSGQEWETQY TRBV7-9 - TRBJ2-5 TRBD1
ASSASTGGADTQY TRBV10-1 - TRBJ2-3 TRBD1
ASSQRTGVVGEAF TRBV11-1 - TRBJ1-1 TRBD1
ASSYSAGGYYSNQPQH TRBV6-2/TRBV6-3 - TRBJ1-5 TRBD1
ASSVGTRSSYEQY TRBV9 - TRBJ2-7 -
ATRGRGTGELF TRBV12-5 - TRBJ2-2 -
ASSWLGRTSTDTQY TRBV28 few TRBJ2-3 -